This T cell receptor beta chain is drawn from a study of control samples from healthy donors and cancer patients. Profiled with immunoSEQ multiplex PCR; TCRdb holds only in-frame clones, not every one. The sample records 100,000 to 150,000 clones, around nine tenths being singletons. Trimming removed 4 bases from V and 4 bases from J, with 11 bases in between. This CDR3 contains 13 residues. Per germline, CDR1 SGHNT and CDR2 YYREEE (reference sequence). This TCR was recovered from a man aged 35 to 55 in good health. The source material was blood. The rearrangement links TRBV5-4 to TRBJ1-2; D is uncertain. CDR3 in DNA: TGTGCCAGCAGCCCAGAGCAAAGCTATGGCTACACCTTC. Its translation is CASSPEQSYGYTF.